Described below is a single T cell receptor (beta chain) sequence and its context. This specimen comes from a study of T cell responses to AZD1222 COVID-19 vaccine. Sequencing was performed with immunoSEQ multiplex PCR; in TCRdb, only in-frame clones are kept and a portion is missing. The table shows 150,000 or so clones, with about 91% occurring only once. The sample consisted of peripheral blood, taken on day 0 of AZD1222 vaccination. This sequence was found in an adult in good health.

The CDR3 DNA reads as TGTGCCAGTAGTATACAGGGCTCCAATACCCTCCACTTT. It translates to CASSIQGSNTLHF. The genes are TRBV19 and TRBJ1-6; a weak D match, TRBD1 (5 bases). Germline CDR1 and CDR2: LNHDA and SQIVND (reference sequence). The length of the CDR3 is 13 residues. V shed 2 bases and J shed 14 bases, with 13 bases lying between them. The whole variable domain, remainder taken from reference TRBV19 and TRBJ1-6, is DGGITQSPKYLFRKEGQNVTLSCEQNLNHDAMYWYRQDPGQGLRLIYYSQIVNDFQKGDIAEGYSVSREKKESFPLTVTSAQKNPTAFYLCASSIQGSNTLHFGNGTRLTVT.